The present TCR beta chain was sequenced within a study of CD8 T cells in ankylosing spondylitis. Study-wide results and limits: Disease-linked clones reportedly concentrated significantly in matched ankylosing spondylitis synovial fluid. Disease-linked clones, CD8+, were relatively rare in peripheral blood. A subset of motif variants has previously been described in the synovial fluid and blood of reactive arthritis.

In making TCR beta libraries, quantitative 5'-RACE with molecular barcodes was used. MiXCR, applied by TCRdb to the 5' RACE reads, yields one record per CDR3 protein. The sample includes 250,000 to 350,000 distinct CDR3 sequences, 20% seen only once; the top ten take roughly 7.4%. Between the trimmed V and J ends, which lost 5 bases and 9 bases, there was a span of 11 bases. The length of the CDR3 is 12 residues. This clonotype was detected only a few times. Its antigen is not identified. The rearrangement uses TRBV12-3 or TRBV12-4 and TRBJ2-1; D remains unclear. Sequenced sample: blood, either unsorted or a sorted T cell fraction (not recorded which). The sequence was collected from a male donor with ankylosing spondylitis or in good health (not recorded which). This chain's CDR3 is CASSLTVSEQFF. In DNA form, the CDR3 reads TGTGCCAGCAGTCTTACAGTGAGTGAGCAGTTCTTC.